The clone carrying this TCR beta chain was recorded a few times. Its target is unknown. J was trimmed by 6 bases and V by 5 bases; bases with no gene match: 13. CDR1 is SGHRS, CDR2 YFSETQ, per germline. The CDR3 length is 16 residues. Assay used: immunoSEQ multiplex PCR; TCRdb lists only in-frame clones, some missing. The sample has some 10,000 clones, 75% to 80% seen once. The sample is drawn from a study of OX40 agonist ivuxolimab in advanced cancers. Study-level background: Ivuxolimab, an antibody that agonizes OX40 (CD134), was administered to the patients.

Whole-study findings and limits: CD4+ and CD8+ blood T cells expanded clonally by week 6 at 0.1 to 3.0 mg/kg. Among patients with partial responses at 0.1-3.0 mg/kg, clonal expansion was among the lowest.

The genes are TRBV5-1 and TRBJ2-3, with 9 positions matching TRBD2. The sample consisted of CD4+ or CD8+ T cells sorted from blood, taken in a trial of the OX40 agonist ivuxolimab. The sequence derives from an adult with an advanced solid tumor such as melanoma, head and neck, liver or kidney cancer. CDR3 region: CASSSGRRLLEDTQYF. The CDR3 DNA sequence: TGCGCCAGCAGTAGCGGGAGAAGATTGTTAGAGGATACGCAGTATTTT.